This T cell receptor beta chain stems from a study of blood T cell repertoires in COVID-19. About the research overall: There were acute and convalescent COVID-19 samples, and they came from the United States, Italy and Spain.

Germline CDR1 and CDR2: SNHLY and FYNNEI. V was clipped by 6 bases and J by 5 bases; unmatched bases: 5. The CDR3 is 14 amino acids. Clones were sequenced by immunoSEQ multiplex PCR, and TCRdb holds only the in-frame ones, with some missing. In the table there are 250,000 to 300,000 clones, roughly 89% of which are singletons. The chain links TRBV2 to TRBJ1-4; the match to TRBD1 covers 8 bases. The sequenced sample consisted of peripheral blood. This TCR came from a man aged 45-65 years with acute or convalescent COVID-19. The CDR3 region is CASRDRVGNEKLFF. As DNA, the CDR3 is TGTGCCAGCAGGGACAGGGTGGGCAATGAAAAACTGTTTTTT.